This T cell receptor beta chain emerged from a study of CD8 T cells in ankylosing spondylitis. Study-wide results and limits: Roughly eight highly homologous variants made up a TCR beta motif that seemed to typify ankylosing spondylitis blood.

Comment on this clonotype: Its cognate antigen is unknown.

Libraries of TCR beta came from quantitative 5'-RACE with molecular barcodes. TCRdb re-derived calls from the 5' RACE reads in MiXCR, one entry per CDR3 protein. The sample has fewer than 500,000 distinct CDR3 sequences; 20% to 25% are singletons. V lost 1 base to trimming and J lost 4 bases, with 13 bases between them. CDR3 size: 15 residues. Looked up from germline, CDR1 is LGHDT and CDR2 is YNNKEL (reference sequence). The sample taken for sequencing was blood, either unsorted or a sorted T cell fraction (not recorded which). The chain links TRBV3-1 to TRBJ1-2, with D perhaps matching TRBD1 (6 bases). This TCR derives from a male donor with ankylosing spondylitis. CDR3 DNA sequence: TGTGCCAGCAGCCAAGTGGGGGGGCGCGTCTATGGCTACACCTTC. Protein sequence: CASSQVGGRVYGYTF. The complete variable domain, with remaining parts taken from reference TRBV3-1 and TRBJ1-2, reads DTAVSQTPKYLVTQMGNDKSIKCEQNLGHDTMYWYKQDSKKFLKIMFSYNNKELIINETVPNRFSPKSPDKAHLNLHINSLELGDSAVYFCASSQVGGRVYGYTFGSGTRLTVV.